This T cell receptor beta chain came from a study of read filtering for tumor transcriptome and immune sequencing. At the level of the study: Transcriptome libraries were built from DNase-treated RNA. Study-level findings and limits: Even smaller IR-seq throughput identified most shared clonotypes.

Trimming took 1 base from V and 4 from J, leaving 8 bases between them. The CDR3 length is 14 residues. The germline V gene has CDR1 LGHNT and CDR2 FRNRAP. The library was built from about 400 ng RNA with molecular barcoded adaptors for alpha/delta and beta/gamma chains. TCRdb re-analysed the reads in MiXCR, keeping a single row per CDR3 protein. The data show about 90,000 distinct CDR3 sequences, with more than 9% seen just once and about 16% held by the top ten. This clonotype was seen only a few times. Its antigen is still unknown. Sequencing used a population of CD138-negative cells sorted from bone marrow. The V and J genes are TRBV12-5 and TRBJ1-5; D remains unclear. The TCR was taken from a donor at least 40 years old with multiple myeloma. The CDR3 bases are TGTGCTAGTGGTTTGGCCGGGCCGAATCAGCCCCAGCATTTT. It specifies CASGLAGPNQPQHF.